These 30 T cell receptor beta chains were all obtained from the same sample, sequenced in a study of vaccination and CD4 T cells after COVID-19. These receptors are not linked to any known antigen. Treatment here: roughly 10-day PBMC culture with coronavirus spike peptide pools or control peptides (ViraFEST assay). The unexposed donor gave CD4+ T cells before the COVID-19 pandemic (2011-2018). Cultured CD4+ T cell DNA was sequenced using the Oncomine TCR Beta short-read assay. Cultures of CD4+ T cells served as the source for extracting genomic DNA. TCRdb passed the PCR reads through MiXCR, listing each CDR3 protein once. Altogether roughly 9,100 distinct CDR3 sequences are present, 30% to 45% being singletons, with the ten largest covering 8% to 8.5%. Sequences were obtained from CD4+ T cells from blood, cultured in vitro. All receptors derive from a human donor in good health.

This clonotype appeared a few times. CDR3 in amino acids: CASSFSRGREETQYF. The CDR3 DNA reads TGTGCCAGCAGCTTCTCCAGGGGGCGGGAAGAGACCCAGTACTTC. The V and J genes are TRBV7-8 and TRBJ2-5, with TRBD1 identical over 8 bases. J lost 3 bases, V lost 3 bases, and 6 bases had no gene match. The CDR3 has 15 residues. Germline CDR1 and CDR2: SGHVS and FQNEAQ.

CDR3: CASSPKGGETQYF. Here the CDR3 DNA reads TGTGCCAGCTCACCGAAGGGGGGAGAGACCCAGTACTTC. The chain is built from TRBV18 and TRBJ2-5; D assignment may be TRBD1 or TRBD2 (6 bases each). Germline values: CDR1 KGHSH, CDR2 LQKENI. The length of the CDR3 is 13 residues. V was trimmed by 3 bases and J by 4 bases, leaving 9 bases between them.

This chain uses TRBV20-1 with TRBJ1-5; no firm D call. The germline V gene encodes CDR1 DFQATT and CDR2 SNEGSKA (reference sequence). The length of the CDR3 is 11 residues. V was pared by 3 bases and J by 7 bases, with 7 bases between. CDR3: CSARGGQPQHF. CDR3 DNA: TGCAGTGCTAGGGGTGGACAGCCCCAGCATTTT.

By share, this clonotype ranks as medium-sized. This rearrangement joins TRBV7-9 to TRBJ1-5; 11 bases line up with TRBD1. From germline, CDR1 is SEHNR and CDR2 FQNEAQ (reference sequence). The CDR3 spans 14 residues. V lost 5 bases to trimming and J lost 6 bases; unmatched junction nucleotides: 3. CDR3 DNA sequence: TGTGCCAGCAGCCGGACAGGGGGCGGTCAGCCCCAGCATTTT. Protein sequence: CASSRTGGGQPQHF. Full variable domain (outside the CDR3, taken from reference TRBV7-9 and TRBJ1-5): DTGVSQNPRHKITKRGQNVTFRCDPISEHNRLYWYRQTLGQGPEFLTYFQNEAQLEKSRLLSDRFSAERPKGSFSTLEIQRTEQGDSAMYLCASSRTGGGQPQHFGDGTRLSIL.

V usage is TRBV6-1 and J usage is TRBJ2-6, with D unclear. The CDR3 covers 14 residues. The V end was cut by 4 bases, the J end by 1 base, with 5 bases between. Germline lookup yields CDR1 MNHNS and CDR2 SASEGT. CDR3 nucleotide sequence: TGTGCCAGCAGTGCGGCTTCTGGGGCCAACGTCCTGACTTTC. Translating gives CASSAASGANVLTF.

The CDR3 bases are TGTGCCAGCAGTTTTCCGGATGGCTACACCTTC. Encoded protein: CASSFPDGYTF. This sequence joins TRBV6-5 and TRBJ1-2; D not certain. V was pared by 4 bases and J by 6 bases, with 6 bases between. The CDR3 sequence is 11 residues long. Germline V lookup: CDR1 MNHEY, CDR2 SVGAGI.

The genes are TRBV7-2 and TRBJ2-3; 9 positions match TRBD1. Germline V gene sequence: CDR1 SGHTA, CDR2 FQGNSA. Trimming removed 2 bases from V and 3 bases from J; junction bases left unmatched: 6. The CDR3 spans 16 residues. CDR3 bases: TGTGCCAGCAGCTTATATCGGGACAGGGCTACAGATACGCAGTATTTT. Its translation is CASSLYRDRATDTQYF.

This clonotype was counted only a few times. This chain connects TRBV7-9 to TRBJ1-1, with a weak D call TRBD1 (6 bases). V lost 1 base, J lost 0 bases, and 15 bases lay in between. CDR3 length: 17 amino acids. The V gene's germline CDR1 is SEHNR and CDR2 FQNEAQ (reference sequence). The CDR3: CASSLGTGGAVNTEAFF. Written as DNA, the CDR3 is TGTGCCAGCAGCTTAGGAACCGGGGGCGCGGTGAACACTGAAGCTTTCTTT.

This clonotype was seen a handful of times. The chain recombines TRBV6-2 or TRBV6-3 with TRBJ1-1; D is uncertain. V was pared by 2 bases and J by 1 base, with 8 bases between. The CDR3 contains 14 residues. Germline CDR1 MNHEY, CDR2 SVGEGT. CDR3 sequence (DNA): TGTGCCAGCAGTTACCCGCCCAAGAACACTGAAGCTTTCTTT. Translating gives CASSYPPKNTEAFF.

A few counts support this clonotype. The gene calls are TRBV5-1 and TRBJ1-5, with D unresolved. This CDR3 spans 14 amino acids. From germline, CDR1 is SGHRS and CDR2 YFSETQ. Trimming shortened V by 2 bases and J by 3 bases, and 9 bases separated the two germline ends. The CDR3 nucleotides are TGCGCCAGCAGCTTAAACGGGGTCAATCAGCCCCAGCATTTT. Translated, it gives CASSLNGVNQPQHF.

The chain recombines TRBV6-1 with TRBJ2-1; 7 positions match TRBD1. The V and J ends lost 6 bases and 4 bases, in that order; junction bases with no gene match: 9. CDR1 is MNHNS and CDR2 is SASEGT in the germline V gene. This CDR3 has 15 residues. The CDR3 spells CASSQSGTAYNEQFF. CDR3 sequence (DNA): TGTGCCAGCAGCCAATCTGGGACAGCGTACAATGAGCAGTTCTTC.

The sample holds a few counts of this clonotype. CDR3 region: CASSESGGSGSGEQYF. CDR3 nucleotide sequence: TGCGCCAGCAGTGAGTCGGGGGGTAGCGGGAGCGGAGAGCAGTACTTC. The chain has TRBV10-2 and TRBJ2-7, with 9 bases that match TRBD2. The CDR3 has 16 residues. CDR1 is WSHSY, CDR2 SAAADI, per germline. V trimming: 0 bases; J trimming: 7 bases; junction bases outside the gene matches: 10.

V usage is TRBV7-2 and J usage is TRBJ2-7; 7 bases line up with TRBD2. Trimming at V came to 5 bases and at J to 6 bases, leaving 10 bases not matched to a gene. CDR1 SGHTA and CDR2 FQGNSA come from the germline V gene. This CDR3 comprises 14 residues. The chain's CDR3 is CASSTKRGFSEQYF. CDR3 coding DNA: TGTGCCAGCAGCACCAAGCGGGGTTTCAGCGAGCAGTACTTC.

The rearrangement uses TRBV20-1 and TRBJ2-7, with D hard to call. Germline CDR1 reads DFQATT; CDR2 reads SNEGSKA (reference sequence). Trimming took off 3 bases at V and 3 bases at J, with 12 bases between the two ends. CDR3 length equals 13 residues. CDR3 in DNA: TGCAGTGCTAGTTCCGTACTTAACTACGAGCAGTACTTC. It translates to CSASSVLNYEQYF.

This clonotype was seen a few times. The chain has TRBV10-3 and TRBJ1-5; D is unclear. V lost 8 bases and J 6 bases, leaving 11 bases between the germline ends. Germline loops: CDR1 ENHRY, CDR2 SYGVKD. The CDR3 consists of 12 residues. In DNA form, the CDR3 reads TGTGCCATCTCCGCGCTCGGTCAGCCCCAGCATTTT. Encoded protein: CAISALGQPQHF.

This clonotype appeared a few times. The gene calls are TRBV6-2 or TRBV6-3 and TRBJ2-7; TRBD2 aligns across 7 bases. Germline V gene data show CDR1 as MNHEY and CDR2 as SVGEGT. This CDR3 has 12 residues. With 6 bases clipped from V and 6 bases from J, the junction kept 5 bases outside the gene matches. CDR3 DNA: TGTGCCAGCAGCAGCGGGACGCGCGAGCAGTACTTC. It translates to CASSSGTREQYF.

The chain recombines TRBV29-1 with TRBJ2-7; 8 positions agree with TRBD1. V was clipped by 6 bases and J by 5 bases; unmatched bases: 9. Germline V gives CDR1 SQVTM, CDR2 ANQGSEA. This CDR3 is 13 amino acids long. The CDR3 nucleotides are TGCAGCGTCGACCGACAGGGGAGAAACGAGCAGTACTTC. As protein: CSVDRQGRNEQYF.

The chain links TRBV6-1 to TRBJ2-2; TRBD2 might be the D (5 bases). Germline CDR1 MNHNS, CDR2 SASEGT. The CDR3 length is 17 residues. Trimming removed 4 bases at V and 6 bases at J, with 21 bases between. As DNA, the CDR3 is TGTGCCAGCAGTGGGTTAGGGAGACTCCTCGAGGCCGGGGAGCTGTTTTTT. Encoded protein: CASSGLGRLLEAGELFF.

This chain's CDR3 is CSAGTSGRAYNEQFF. DNA of the CDR3: TGCAGTGCTGGGACTAGCGGGAGGGCCTACAATGAGCAGTTCTTC. This chain links TRBV20-1 with TRBJ2-1; 16 bases match TRBD2. The germline V gene has CDR1 DFQATT and CDR2 SNEGSKA (reference sequence). V shed 5 bases, J shed 2 bases, and the junction held 0 bases outside the gene matches. The CDR3 extends over 15 amino acids.

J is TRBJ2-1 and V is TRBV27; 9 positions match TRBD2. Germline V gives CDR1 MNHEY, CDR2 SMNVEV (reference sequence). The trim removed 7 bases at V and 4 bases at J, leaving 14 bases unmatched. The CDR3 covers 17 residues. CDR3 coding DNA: TGTGCCAGCATATGGAGTTGGAGCGGGAGGACTTACAATGAGCAGTTCTTC. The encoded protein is CASIWSWSGRTYNEQFF.

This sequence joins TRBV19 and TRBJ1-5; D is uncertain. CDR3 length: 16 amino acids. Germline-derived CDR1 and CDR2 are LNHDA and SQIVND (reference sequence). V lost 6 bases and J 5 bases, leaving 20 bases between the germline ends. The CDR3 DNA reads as TGTGCCAGTAGCCTAAGACCGGGAGTGATAGATCAGCCCCAGCATTTT. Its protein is CASSLRPGVIDQPQHF. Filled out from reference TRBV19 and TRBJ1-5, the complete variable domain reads DGGITQSPKYLFRKEGQNVTLSCEQNLNHDAMYWYRQDPGQGLRLIYYSQIVNDFQKGDIAEGYSVSREKKESFPLTVTSAQKNPTAFYLCASSLRPGVIDQPQHFGDGTRLSIL.

CDR3 in DNA: TGTGCCAGCAGCCCTAGCGGGAACACTGAAGCTTTCTTT. Translating it yields CASSPSGNTEAFF. The chain uses TRBV7-9 and TRBJ1-1; D unclear. Per the germline V gene, CDR1 is SEHNR and CDR2 is FQNEAQ (reference sequence). Trimming took 5 bases from V and 1 from J, leaving 8 bases between them. CDR3 length: 13 residues.

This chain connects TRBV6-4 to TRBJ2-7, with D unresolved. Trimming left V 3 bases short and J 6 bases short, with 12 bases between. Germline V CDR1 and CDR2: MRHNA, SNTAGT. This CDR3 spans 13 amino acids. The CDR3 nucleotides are TGTGCCAGCAGTGAGAGGAAGGGCGGCGAGCAGTACTTC. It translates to CASSERKGGEQYF.

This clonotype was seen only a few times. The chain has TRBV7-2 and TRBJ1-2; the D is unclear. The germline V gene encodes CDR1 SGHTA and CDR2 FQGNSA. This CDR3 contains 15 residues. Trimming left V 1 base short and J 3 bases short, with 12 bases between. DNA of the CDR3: TGTGCCAGCAGCTTAGAAGTCGGCAGGTACTATGGCTACACCTTC. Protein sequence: CASSLEVGRYYGYTF.

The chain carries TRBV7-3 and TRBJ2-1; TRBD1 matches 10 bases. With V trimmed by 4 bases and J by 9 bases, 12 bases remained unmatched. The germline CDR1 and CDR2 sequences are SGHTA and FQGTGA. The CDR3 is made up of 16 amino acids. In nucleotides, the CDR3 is TGTGCCAGCAGCTCGTCCGGGACAGGGGTTAAGGTTGAGCAGTTCTTC. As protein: CASSSSGTGVKVEQFF.

The CDR3 spells CATSIPGAAGYGYTF. DNA for the CDR3: TGTGCCACCTCCATACCGGGGGCCGCGGGATATGGCTACACCTTC. This chain connects TRBV6-1 to TRBJ1-2, with a possible D match to TRBD1 (6 bases). The germline V gene has CDR1 MNHNS and CDR2 SASEGT. V lost 10 bases and J lost 5, with 23 bases in between. The CDR3 consists of 15 residues.

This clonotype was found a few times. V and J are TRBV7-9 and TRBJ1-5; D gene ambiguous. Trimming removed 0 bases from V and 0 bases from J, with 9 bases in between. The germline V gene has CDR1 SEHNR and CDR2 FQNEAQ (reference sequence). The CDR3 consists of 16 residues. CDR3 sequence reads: CASSLARSSSNQPQHF. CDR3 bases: TGTGCCAGCAGCTTAGCGAGATCTTCTAGCAATCAGCCCCAGCATTTT.

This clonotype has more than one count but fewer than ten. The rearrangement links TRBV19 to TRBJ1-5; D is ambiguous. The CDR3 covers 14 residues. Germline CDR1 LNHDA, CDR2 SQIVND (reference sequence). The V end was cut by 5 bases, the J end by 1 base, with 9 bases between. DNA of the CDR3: TGTGCCAGTAGTGGACGGGTGAGCAATCAGCCCCAGCATTTT. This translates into CASSGRVSNQPQHF.

Here the CDR3 reads CASSLGLAGAGELFF. CDR3 DNA sequence: TGTGCCAGCAGCTTGGGACTAGCGGGAGCCGGGGAGCTGTTTTTT. The genes are TRBV5-4 and TRBJ2-2, with 12 bases fitting TRBD2. J lost 6 bases, V lost 0 bases, and 0 bases had no gene match. This CDR3 has 15 residues. From germline, CDR1 is SGHNT and CDR2 YYREEE (reference sequence).

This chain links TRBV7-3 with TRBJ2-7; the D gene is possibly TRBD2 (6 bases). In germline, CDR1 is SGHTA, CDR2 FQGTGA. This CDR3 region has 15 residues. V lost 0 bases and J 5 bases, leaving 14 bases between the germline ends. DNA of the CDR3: TGTGCCAGCAGCTTAACGTTGGGACTGCCTAACGAGCAGTACTTC. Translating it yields CASSLTLGLPNEQYF.